This TCR beta chain is from a study of beta chain features in type 1 diabetes. This clone was recorded a few times. Its antigen is as yet unknown. Study results and limitations: Reads derived from cDNA could over-represent cells showing high TCR expression.

A heparinised blood draw that averaged around 110 mL was obtained once from each donor. The germline gives CDR1 MDHEN, CDR2 SYDVKM. The V end was cut by 5 bases, the J end by 9 bases, with 13 bases between. The CDR3 sequence is 12 residues long. The sequenced template was cDNA made from the entire isolated RNA. Naive, central memory and regulatory T cell samples produced a mean of about 3.5 million reads. Clones were sequenced by immunoSEQ multiplex PCR, and TCRdb holds only the in-frame ones, with some missing. This sample has 900,000 or so clones, with roughly a sixth found just once. V and J are TRBV28 and TRBJ1-1; possibly TRBD1 for D (5 bases). The clonotype comes from a woman between 18 and 29 years old in good health. The sequenced sample was naive CD4+ T cells from blood. The CDR3: CASSTQQDQAFF. CDR3 sequence (DNA): TGTGCCAGCAGTACGCAACAGGACCAAGCTTTCTTT.